The clone carrying this TCR beta chain was picked up one time. Its cognate antigen is unknown. The data were taken from a study of cytomegalovirus exposure and HLA in healthy donors. This CDR3 region has 14 residues. The germline V gene encodes CDR1 MDHEN and CDR2 SYDVKM. V gave up 5 bases and J gave up 9 bases; unmatched junction bases: 3. Study outcomes and limitations: About 87% or about 30% of the time was how often most TCR beta V segments were productive, according to an earlier analysis. There were a few CMV-associated chains whose specificity for CMV antigens was confirmed in vitro. A list of about 180 TCR beta chains associated with cytomegalovirus was given.

The PCR had 60 Vbeta and 13 Jbeta primers. Data came from immunoSEQ multiplex PCR; TCRdb stores just in-frame clones and leaves some out. There are some 210,000 clones in the sample; 85% to 90% occur only once, and 1% to 1.5% lies in the top ten. Sequencing used PBMCs. The source is a man aged 25-45 years in good health and CMV-seronegative. This chain joins TRBV28 and TRBJ1-6; 11 nucleotides align to TRBD1. In DNA, the CDR3 is TGTGCCAGCAGTCTTGGACAGGGGGCTTCACCCCTCCACTTT. Its protein product is CASSLGQGASPLHF.